These T cell receptor beta chains were read from a single sample in a study of blood T cells in healthy people across ages. TCRdb passed the 5' RACE reads through MiXCR, listing each CDR3 protein once. The table shows 780,000 or so distinct CDR3 sequences, with about 53% occurring only once. Specimen: blood. All receptors derive from a man older than 75 in good health. Each CDR3 is given with its conserved first and last residue. D genes are given only for firm matches. Clone size is given for some rows only: seen once, a few or many times, or a class if the clone is expanded.

d_call	cdr3_length	clone_size	v_call	j_call	cdr3_aa	cdr3_nt
TRBD2	16	once	TRBV6-4	TRBJ2-1	CASSGLAGVSYNEQFF	TGTGCCAGCAGTGGACTAGCGGGAGTCTCCTACAATGAGCAGTTCTTC
.	17	.	TRBV3-1	TRBJ2-3	CASSQGAPGTPTDTQYF	TGTGCCAGCAGCCAAGGCGCGCCCGGGACTCCGACAGATACGCAGTATTTT
.	13	few	TRBV10-3	TRBJ2-2	CAISWTEPGELFF	TGTGCCATCAGTTGGACTGAGCCCGGGGAGCTGTTTTTT
.	16	once	TRBV27	TRBJ2-1	CASSLFGGVEVNEQFF	TGTGCCAGCAGTTTATTTGGGGGAGTTGAGGTTAATGAGCAGTTCTTC
.	13	few	TRBV18	TRBJ1-5	CASSSGLSQPQHF	TGTGCCAGCTCGTCGGGGTTAAGTCAGCCCCAGCATTTT
TRBD2	12	.	TRBV7-2	TRBJ2-1	CANGGRKNEQFF	TGTGCCAACGGGGGGAGAAAAAATGAGCAGTTCTTC
TRBD2	15	.	TRBV20-1	TRBJ2-7	CSASGIEREFPEQYF	TGCAGTGCTAGCGGGATTGAGCGGGAGTTCCCCGAGCAGTACTTC
TRBD2	14	.	TRBV12-3/TRBV12-4	TRBJ2-7	CASSYSGRPYEQYF	TGTGCCAGCAGCTATAGCGGGAGGCCCTACGAGCAGTACTTC
TRBD2	20	.	TRBV11-3	TRBJ2-1	CASSLGQGTSGTGSYNEQFF	TGTGCCAGCAGCCTAGGCCAAGGGACTAGCGGGACCGGCTCCTACAATGAGCAGTTCTTC
TRBD1	14	.	TRBV5-8	TRBJ2-5	CASSWGTGQETQYF	TGTGCCAGCAGCTGGGGGACAGGCCAAGAGACCCAGTACTTC
TRBD2	18	.	TRBV12-3/TRBV12-4	TRBJ2-7	CASSLGSSGLAGESEQYF	TGTGCCAGCAGTTTAGGGTCCTCGGGACTAGCGGGAGAGAGTGAGCAGTACTTC
TRBD2	16	.	TRBV7-9	TRBJ2-1	CASTGRTSGRYNEQFF	TGTGCCAGCACCGGAAGGACTAGCGGGAGGTACAATGAGCAGTTCTTC
.	16	.	TRBV28	TRBJ2-2	CASSPSRRWRTGELFF	TGTGCCAGCAGTCCCTCCAGGCGGTGGAGAACCGGGGAGCTGTTTTTT
.	15	.	TRBV12-3/TRBV12-4	TRBJ2-7	CASTPDRIFYNEQYF	TGTGCCAGCACCCCGGACCGTATCTTCTACAATGAGCAGTACTTC
TRBD2	16	.	TRBV6-2/TRBV6-3	TRBJ2-1	CASSYWGTSGGAKQFF	TGTGCCAGCAGTTACTGGGGGACTAGCGGGGGGGCAAAGCAGTTCTTC
.	13	once	TRBV7-9	TRBJ1-2	CASSFGEGYGYTF	TGTGCCAGCAGCTTCGGGGAAGGGTATGGCTACACCTTC
.	13	.	TRBV13	TRBJ1-1	CASSLKGNAEAFF	TGTGCCAGCAGCTTAAAAGGGAACGCTGAAGCTTTCTTT
TRBD1	18	.	TRBV4-1	TRBJ1-2	CASSQGGKGQRNNYGYTF	TGCGCCAGCAGCCAAGGGGGGAAGGGACAGAGAAATAACTATGGCTACACCTTC
TRBD1	15	.	TRBV25-1	TRBJ2-5	CASSDPPTGEETQYF	TGTGCCAGCAGTGACCCGCCGACAGGGGAAGAGACCCAGTACTTC
TRBD1	15	.	TRBV9	TRBJ2-7	CASSQAGTGSGEQYF	TGTGCCAGCAGCCAAGCCGGGACAGGCTCTGGCGAGCAGTACTTC
TRBD2	17	.	TRBV7-3	TRBJ2-4	CASSSGWTSGLGDIQYF	TGTGCCAGCAGCTCGGGGTGGACTAGCGGCCTCGGGGACATTCAGTACTTC
.	14	.	TRBV27	TRBJ2-7	CASRGTVNSYEQYF	TGTGCCAGCCGGGGGACAGTGAACTCCTACGAGCAGTACTTC
.	14	.	TRBV9	TRBJ2-7	CASSPIAASYEQYF	TGTGCCAGCAGCCCAATTGCGGCCTCCTACGAGCAGTACTTC
TRBD2	15	many	TRBV15	TRBJ2-7	CATSRPGLAGVEQYF	TGTGCCACCAGTCGGCCGGGACTAGCGGGAGTTGAGCAGTACTTC
TRBD1	14	.	TRBV5-1	TRBJ1-2	CASSRNRDSDGYTF	TGCGCCAGCAGCCGAAACCGGGACAGCGATGGCTACACCTTC
.	11	few	TRBV29-1	TRBJ2-1	CSALDFNEQFF	TGCAGCGCCCTTGACTTCAATGAGCAGTTCTTC
.	18	.	TRBV7-6	TRBJ2-7	CASSLNGRGSSGSYEQYF	TGTGCCAGCAGCTTAAACGGGCGTGGGTCCTCCGGCTCCTACGAGCAGTACTTC
.	13	.	TRBV2	TRBJ2-7	CASSEQVNYEQYF	TGTGCCAGCAGTGAACAGGTCAACTACGAGCAGTACTTC
TRBD2	15	once	TRBV20-1	TRBJ2-5	CSARDPISGKETQYF	TGCAGTGCTAGAGATCCGATTAGCGGGAAGGAGACCCAGTACTTC
.	13	few	TRBV3-1	TRBJ2-7	CASSYGLTYEQYF	TGTGCCAGCAGCTACGGACTGACCTACGAGCAGTACTTC
.	13	.	TRBV12-3/TRBV12-4	TRBJ2-7	CASSPNPSYEQYF	TGTGCCAGCAGCCCCAACCCCTCCTACGAGCAGTACTTC
.	12	few	TRBV29-1	TRBJ2-5	CSISAGGETQYF	TGCAGCATTTCTGCGGGCGGAGAGACCCAGTACTTC
.	13	.	TRBV12-3/TRBV12-4	TRBJ1-1	CASSLGGRDEAFF	TGTGCCAGCAGTTTGGGGGGGCGCGATGAAGCTTTCTTT
.	14	.	TRBV6-1	TRBJ1-1	CASSEQRLNTEAFF	TGTGCCAGCAGTGAACAAAGGCTGAACACTGAAGCTTTCTTT
TRBD2	19	.	TRBV4-1	TRBJ2-5	CASSQGKASGRGLRETQYF	TGCGCCAGCAGCCAAGGAAAGGCTAGCGGGAGGGGTTTGAGAGAGACCCAGTACTTC
.	16	.	TRBV7-2	TRBJ2-1	CASSSRLHSLYNEQFF	TGTGCCAGCAGCTCCCGACTCCACTCCCTCTACAATGAGCAGTTCTTC
.	14	.	TRBV20-1	TRBJ2-5	CSAERLEGQETQYF	TGCAGTGCAGAGCGACTAGAGGGCCAAGAGACCCAGTACTTC
.	15	once	TRBV9	TRBJ2-7	CASSGGGVPEYEQYF	TGTGCCAGCAGCGGAGGGGGGGTGCCCGAATACGAGCAGTACTTC
.	14	.	TRBV2	TRBJ2-3	CASSIQELHRYAYF	TGTGCCAGCAGCATACAAGAACTCCACAGATACGCGTATTTT
TRBD2	18	few	TRBV7-2	TRBJ2-1	CASSFGLAEGGSYNEQFF	TGTGCCAGCAGCTTTGGACTAGCGGAGGGGGGCTCCTACAATGAGCAGTTCTTC